This T cell receptor beta chain was sequenced for a study of T cells in Graves' hyperthyroidism and ophthalmopathy. This clonotype was detected many times. What it binds is unknown. CDR1 is MNHEY and CDR2 is SVGEGT in the germline V gene. Trimming cost V 6 bases and J 5 bases; bases outside gene matches: 4. CDR3 length equals 14 residues. Notes on the study in general: Most expanded thyroid clonotypes above 0.001 recurred in blood.

Absent ophthalmopathy progression within 18 months defined stable Graves' hyperthyroidism. Uncontrolled infection, other autoimmune disease, pregnancy or lactation disqualified patients from enrolment. TCR beta CDR3 sequences were amplified from RNA transcripts. A set of HTBI primers served as the primers for a first-round RT-PCR of the TCR CDR3. TCRdb reanalysed the multiplex PCR reads using MiXCR and keeps one entry per CDR3 protein. The table shows a few hundred thousand distinct CDR3 sequences, with about 16% occurring only once. The material sequenced was blood. The chain is built from TRBV6-2 or TRBV6-3 and TRBJ2-1; 10 nucleotides match TRBD1. This receptor was identified in a woman aged 25 to 39 with Graves' hyperthyroidism. Here the CDR3 reads CASRGQGSNNEQFF. CDR3 in DNA: TGTGCCAGCAGGGGACAGGGGTCAAACAATGAGCAGTTCTTC.